This T cell receptor beta chain was documented in a study of shared clonotypes between healthy human individuals. Germline-derived CDR1 and CDR2 are SGHRS and YFSETQ. The CDR3 totals 15 residues. After removal of 0 bases from V and 5 bases from J, the junction contained 2 bases not matched to a gene. Positive CCR7 selection of CD45RO-negative cells yielded the naive CD8 cells, and terminally differentiated effector memory CD45RA+ cells were excluded. Original analysis: From ImmunoSEQ came sequences covering only the junction and carrying no quality scores, so filtering differed. Sequencing used immunoSEQ multiplex PCR; TCRdb keeps in-frame clones, though not all of them. V, J and clone size are taken as reported in that table, and D and trimming were inferred from the DNA itself. The sample has around 2,100,000 clones, about 95% seen once.

This clonotype originated in a man aged 18 to 30 in good health. The genes are TRBV5-1 and TRBJ1-4, with 9 bases lining up with TRBD1. The sequenced sample was naive CD8+ T cells sorted from blood. Written as DNA, the CDR3 is TGCGCCAGCAGCTTGGTAGGGACAGGGAATGAAAAACTGTTTTTT. It yields the protein CASSLVGTGNEKLFF.